The 30 T cell receptor beta chains below were found in one sample sequenced in a study of cytomegalovirus exposure and HLA in healthy donors. Libraries were prepared by immunoSEQ multiplex PCR; TCRdb keeps only in-frame clonotypes and omits some of them. The sample holds 90,000 to 150,000 clones, 88% seen once. The sample consisted of PBMCs. These receptors were taken from a woman between 18 and 30 years old in good health and CMV-seropositive.

This chain uses TRBV6-1 with TRBJ2-3; 12 nucleotides agree with TRBD1. This CDR3 comprises 14 residues. From germline, CDR1 is MNHNS and CDR2 SASEGT. V gave up 8 bases and J gave up 8 bases; unmatched junction bases: 8. The CDR3: CASGTGGKGGTQYF. Here the CDR3 DNA reads TGTGCCAGCGGGACAGGGGGCAAGGGGGGTACGCAGTATTTT.

As regards this clone: The same CDR3 is also encoded by other DNA sequences in this sample. The V and J genes are TRBV27 and TRBJ1-1; 7 bases are shared with TRBD1. Per germline, CDR1 MNHEY and CDR2 SMNVEV (reference sequence). The CDR3 totals 13 residues. With V trimmed by 5 bases and J by 5 bases, 5 bases remained unmatched. The CDR3 nucleotides are TGTGCCAGCAGTCTGACAGGGCGTACTGAAGCTTTCTTT. Residues: CASSLTGRTEAFF.

The chain is built from TRBV15 and TRBJ1-1, with 8 bases that match TRBD1. Trimming at V came to 0 bases and at J to 1 base, leaving 10 bases not matched to a gene. CDR1 is LNHNV and CDR2 is YYDKDF in the germline V gene (reference sequence). This CDR3 has 18 amino acids. CDR3 DNA sequence: TGTGCCACCAGCAGAGATAAGGGGACAGGTCGAAGGAACACTGAAGCTTTCTTT. It translates to CATSRDKGTGRRNTEAFF. Drawing the rest from reference TRBV15 and TRBJ1-1, the complete variable domain is DAMVIQNPRYQVTQFGKPVTLSCSQTLNHNVMYWYQQKSSQAPKLLFHYYDKDFNNEADTPDNFQSRRPNTSFCFLDIRSPGLGDTAMYLCATSRDKGTGRRNTEAFFGQGTRLTVV.

This rearrangement joins TRBV30 to TRBJ2-3, with D perhaps matching TRBD2 (7 bases). The CDR3 spans 13 residues. Trimming removed 5 bases at V and 1 base at J, with 10 bases between. The germline CDR1 and CDR2 sequences are GTSNPN and SVGIG (reference sequence). The chain's CDR3 is CAWSRGRTDTQYF. In nucleotides, the CDR3 is TGTGCCTGGTCGCGGGGGCGCACAGATACGCAGTATTTT.

The rearrangement uses TRBV15 and TRBJ2-7; 9 bases are a match to TRBD1. The CDR3 is 15 amino acids. Germline V gives CDR1 LNHNV, CDR2 YYDKDF (reference sequence). The V gene end was trimmed by 3 bases and the J gene end by 6 bases; junction bases not matched to a gene: 9. In nucleotides, the CDR3 is TGTGCCACCAGCAGTACTCCGGGACAGGGAGGCGAGCAGTACTTC. Protein: CATSSTPGQGGEQYF.

The rearrangement uses TRBV18 and TRBJ2-1; D not resolved. The CDR3 covers 15 residues. Trimming took 2 bases from V and 2 from J, leaving 10 bases between them. Germline CDR1 KGHSH, CDR2 LQKENI. CDR3 loop: CASSPESGTYNEQFF. CDR3 DNA sequence: TGTGCCAGCTCACCAGAGTCGGGTACCTACAATGAGCAGTTCTTC.

The V gene is TRBV5-1, the J gene TRBJ2-5; maybe TRBD2 (6 bases). Germline V gene sequence: CDR1 SGHRS, CDR2 YFSETQ. The CDR3 covers 16 residues. V shed 2 bases and J shed 4 bases, with 18 bases lying between them. CDR3 sequence: CASSFSPPGGAETQYF. The CDR3 coding sequence is TGCGCCAGCAGCTTCTCCCCCCCCGGCGGGGCAGAGACCCAGTACTTC.

V usage is TRBV9 and J usage is TRBJ1-4; 7 positions match TRBD1. J lost 8 bases, V lost 4 bases, and 8 bases had no gene match. Germline-derived CDR1 and CDR2 are SGDLS and YYNGEE. The CDR3 length is 14 residues. The CDR3 DNA reads TGTGCCAGCAGCTCCTACAGGGGCGAGGAAAAACTGTTTTTT. This codes for CASSSYRGEEKLFF.

The gene calls are TRBV4-2 and TRBJ2-3; maybe TRBD1 (7 bases). Trimming left V 1 base short and J 4 bases short, with 12 bases between. This CDR3 has 15 residues. Germline V gene data show CDR1 as LGHNA and CDR2 as YNFKEQ. CDR3 protein: CASSQVQGGADTQYF. In DNA form, the CDR3 reads TGTGCCAGCAGCCAAGTGCAGGGGGGCGCAGATACGCAGTATTTT.

The V gene is TRBV14, the J gene TRBJ2-7; perhaps TRBD1 as D (6 bases). Germline V CDR1 and CDR2: SGHDN, FVKESK. V was cut by 0 bases and J by 3 bases, with 15 bases left in between. The CDR3 runs 16 residues. The chain's CDR3 is CASSQDLAGALYEQYF. The CDR3 DNA is TGTGCCAGCAGCCAAGATTTGGCAGGGGCCCTCTACGAGCAGTACTTC.

The J gene is TRBJ1-1, the V gene TRBV14; D is uncertain. Trimming took off 0 bases at V and 10 bases at J, with 12 bases between the two ends. CDR1 SGHDN and CDR2 FVKESK come from the germline V gene. The CDR3 spans 13 residues. The CDR3 nucleotides read TGTGCCAGCAGCCAAGACAGTTTGGGAGGAGCTTTCTTT. Its protein is CASSQDSLGGAFF.

The rearrangement joins TRBV18 to TRBJ2-1, with 11 positions matching TRBD2. This CDR3 spans 16 amino acids. V lost 3 bases to trimming and J lost 4 bases; unmatched junction nucleotides: 5. Germline V gene sequence: CDR1 KGHSH, CDR2 LQKENI. The CDR3 here is CASSPSTSGAYNEQFF. CDR3 coding DNA: TGTGCCAGCTCACCTTCGACTAGCGGGGCTTACAATGAGCAGTTCTTC.

The chain employs TRBV7-2 and TRBJ2-7; 11 bases match TRBD2. Trimming cost V 6 bases and J 4 bases; bases outside gene matches: 8. This CDR3 has 15 amino acids. Per germline, CDR1 SGHTA and CDR2 FQGNSA. CDR3 sequence reads: CASRPGLAGVYEQYF. CDR3 DNA sequence: TGTGCCAGCAGACCCGGACTAGCGGGTGTGTACGAGCAGTACTTC.

The chain uses TRBV18 and TRBJ2-5; D is uncertain. Germline V gene data show CDR1 as KGHSH and CDR2 as LQKENI. V was shortened by 2 bases and J by 0 bases, with 4 bases between the two germline ends. This CDR3 spans 13 amino acids. The CDR3 spells CASSPANQETQYF. Here the CDR3 DNA reads TGTGCCAGCTCACCAGCGAACCAAGAGACCCAGTACTTC.

Only a few counts were recorded for this clone. The J gene is TRBJ2-1, the V gene TRBV29-1; possibly TRBD2 for D (5 bases). Trimming took off 7 bases at V and 4 bases at J, with 17 bases between the two ends. The V gene's germline CDR1 is SQVTM and CDR2 ANQGSEA. This CDR3 spans 14 amino acids. The CDR3 sequence is CSAQRVGQYNEQFF. DNA of the CDR3: TGCAGCGCCCAGAGGGTTGGCCAGTACAATGAGCAGTTCTTC.

V and J are TRBV15 and TRBJ2-1; 8 bases are a match to TRBD1. V lost 0 bases and J lost 3; bases outside the gene matches: 4. The CDR3 sequence is 16 residues long. Germline CDR1 reads LNHNV; CDR2 reads YYDKDF (reference sequence). The CDR3: CATSRDRDRSYNEQFF. As DNA, the CDR3 is TGTGCCACCAGCAGAGATCGGGACAGGAGCTACAATGAGCAGTTCTTC.

This chain links TRBV21-1 with TRBJ2-7; no DNA check was done on the table's D call, TRBD2. TRBV21-1 is noted as a pseudogene. The CDR3 runs to 22 residues. The CDR3 sequence: CASSKALSDDFSGGLRTYEQYF. CDR3 coding DNA: TGTGCCAGCAGCAAAGCGCTAAGTGATGACTTTAGCGGGGGGCTCCGAACCTACGAGCAGTACTTC.

This clone was seen a few times. The chain recombines TRBV4-3 with TRBJ1-2; 10 positions match TRBD1. Germline CDR1 and CDR2: LGHNA and YSLEER. This CDR3 comprises 15 residues. V gave up 6 bases and J gave up 8 bases; unmatched junction bases: 12. CDR3 residues: CASRPGDRGYQGYTF. CDR3 nucleotide sequence: TGCGCCAGCAGGCCAGGGGACAGGGGTTATCAAGGCTACACCTTC.

The chain has TRBV21-1 and TRBJ2-7; the table names TRBD2, a call not compared with the DNA. TRBV21-1 has pseudogene status. This CDR3 spans 14 amino acids. The CDR3 nucleotides read TGTGCCAGCGGTCCTGGAGGTGGTTCCTACGAGCAGTACTTC. This sequence encodes CASGPGGGSYEQYF.

J is TRBJ2-1 and V is TRBV7-6; 7 nucleotides match TRBD1. Germline assignment: CDR1 SGHVS and CDR2 FNYEAQ. V lost 5 bases, J lost 8 bases, and 15 bases stayed unmatched. CDR3 length equals 16 residues. The CDR3 nucleotides read TGTGCCAGCAGCAACTTAGACAGGGTTGTTGGCGATGAGCAGTTCTTC. This sequence encodes CASSNLDRVVGDEQFF.

This sequence joins TRBV19 and TRBJ2-2, with D hard to call. From germline, CDR1 is LNHDA and CDR2 SQIVND (reference sequence). This CDR3 is built from 14 residues. The ends were cut back, 9 bases at V and 3 bases at J, with 14 bases in the middle. The CDR3 loop reads CASRPGSYTGELFF. The CDR3 DNA is TGTGCCAGCAGGCCCGGCAGCTACACCGGGGAGCTGTTTTTT.

This chain uses TRBV5-1 with TRBJ1-2; TRBD1 agrees at 9 bases. The germline CDR1 and CDR2 sequences are SGHRS and YFSETQ. J was trimmed by 4 bases and V by 5 bases; bases with no gene match: 6. The CDR3 spans 14 residues. The CDR3 DNA reads TGCGCCAGCAGTACCGGGACAGGGCTCTATGGCTACACCTTC. This gives the protein CASSTGTGLYGYTF.

CDR3 sequence: CASSLSSGRAYEQYF. CDR3 DNA sequence: TGTGCCAGCAGTTTGTCTAGCGGGAGGGCCTACGAGCAGTACTTC. This chain connects TRBV7-2 to TRBJ2-7, with TRBD2 identical over 12 bases. The CDR3 has 15 amino acids. With 6 bases clipped from V and 2 bases from J, the junction kept 5 bases outside the gene matches. CDR1 is SGHTA, CDR2 FQGNSA, per germline.

The CDR3 sequence is CASSYGTSTDTQYF. CDR3 bases: TGTGCCAGCAGCTACGGGACTAGCACAGATACGCAGTATTTT. The chain uses TRBV4-2 and TRBJ2-3, with D possibly being TRBD2 (6 bases). Trimming shortened V by 5 bases and J by 0 bases, and 9 bases separated the two germline ends. Per germline, CDR1 LGHNA and CDR2 YNFKEQ. This CDR3 contains 14 residues.

The chain recombines TRBV19 with TRBJ2-3, with D uncertain. V lost 3 bases to trimming and J lost 0 bases, with 7 bases between them. The CDR3 totals 14 residues. In germline, CDR1 is LNHDA, CDR2 SQIVND (reference sequence). The CDR3 DNA sequence: TGTGCCAGTAGTATCGCGGTCAGCACAGATACGCAGTATTTT. The encoded protein is CASSIAVSTDTQYF.

The V call is TRBV6-6, the J call TRBJ1-2; TRBD1 aligns across 8 bases. The germline gives CDR1 MNHNY, CDR2 SVGAGI (reference sequence). Germline trimming cut 2 bases from V and 5 bases from J; bases unmatched to any gene: 10. The CDR3 consists of 16 residues. DNA for the CDR3: TGTGCCAGCAGTTACAGGGTGGACAGGGAAGAATATGGCTACACCTTC. This gives the protein CASSYRVDREEYGYTF.

To note about this clone: Other DNA sequences from this sample encode an identical CDR3 as well. This chain uses TRBV18 with TRBJ1-5; possible D gene TRBD1, 5 bases. Germline V CDR1 and CDR2: KGHSH, LQKENI. The CDR3 consists of 15 residues. Trimming removed 2 bases from V and 2 bases from J, with 10 bases in between. The CDR3 DNA follows: TGTGCCAGCTCACCAACCGGGGGGGGCAATCAGCCCCAGCATTTT. Translation gives CASSPTGGGNQPQHF.

CDR3 amino acids: CASSQESGSTYEQYF. The CDR3 DNA reads as TGCGCCAGCAGCCAAGAGAGCGGGAGTACATACGAGCAGTACTTC. This chain connects TRBV4-3 to TRBJ2-7; TRBD2 matches at 8 bases. Germline V CDR1 and CDR2: LGHNA, YSLEER. Trimming took 0 bases from V and 4 from J; bases not matched to a gene: 5. This CDR3 region has 15 residues.

The chain carries TRBV30 and TRBJ1-1, with D tentatively TRBD1 (5 bases). CDR3 length equals 14 residues. Trimming removed 4 bases at V and 1 base at J, with 13 bases between. Germline CDR1 GTSNPN, CDR2 SVGIG (reference sequence). The CDR3 coding sequence is TGTGCCTGGACCAAATGGGGGGGGAACACTGAAGCTTTCTTT. Protein product: CAWTKWGGNTEAFF.

This rearrangement joins TRBV6-5 to TRBJ1-1, with 8 bases fitting TRBD1. The CDR3 runs to 15 residues. V shed 5 bases and J 7 bases; nucleotides not matched to a gene: 12. In germline, CDR1 is MNHEY, CDR2 SVGAGI. The CDR3 region is CASSLMRDRWNEAFF. The CDR3 DNA reads as TGTGCCAGCAGTCTTATGAGGGACAGGTGGAATGAAGCTTTCTTT.